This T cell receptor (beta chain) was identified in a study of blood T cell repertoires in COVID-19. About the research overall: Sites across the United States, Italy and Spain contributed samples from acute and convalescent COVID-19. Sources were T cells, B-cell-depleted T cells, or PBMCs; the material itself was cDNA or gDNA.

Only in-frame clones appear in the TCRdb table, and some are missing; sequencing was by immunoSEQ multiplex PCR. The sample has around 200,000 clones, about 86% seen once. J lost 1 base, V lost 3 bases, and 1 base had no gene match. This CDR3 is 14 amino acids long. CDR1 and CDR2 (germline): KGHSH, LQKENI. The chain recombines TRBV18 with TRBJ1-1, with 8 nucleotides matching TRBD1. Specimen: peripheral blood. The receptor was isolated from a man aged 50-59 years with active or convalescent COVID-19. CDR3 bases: TGTGCCAGCTCACCGGGGACAGGGAACACTGAAGCTTTCTTT. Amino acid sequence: CASSPGTGNTEAFF.